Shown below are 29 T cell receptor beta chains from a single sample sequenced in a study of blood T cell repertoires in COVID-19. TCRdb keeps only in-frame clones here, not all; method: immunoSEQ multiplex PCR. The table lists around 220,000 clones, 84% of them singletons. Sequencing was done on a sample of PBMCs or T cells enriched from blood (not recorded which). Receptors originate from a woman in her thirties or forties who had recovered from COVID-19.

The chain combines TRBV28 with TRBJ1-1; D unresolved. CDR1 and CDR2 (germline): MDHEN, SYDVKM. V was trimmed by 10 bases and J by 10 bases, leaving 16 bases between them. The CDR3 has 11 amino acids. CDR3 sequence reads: CATVGAAGAFF. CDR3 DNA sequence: TGTGCCACCGTCGGTGCCGCAGGAGCTTTCTTT.

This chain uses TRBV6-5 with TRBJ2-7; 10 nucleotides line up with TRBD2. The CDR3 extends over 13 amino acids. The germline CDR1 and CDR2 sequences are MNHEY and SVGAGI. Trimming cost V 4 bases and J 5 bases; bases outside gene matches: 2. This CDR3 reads CASSLAGGNEQYV. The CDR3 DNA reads TGTGCCAGCAGTTTAGCGGGAGGCAACGAGCAGTACGTC.

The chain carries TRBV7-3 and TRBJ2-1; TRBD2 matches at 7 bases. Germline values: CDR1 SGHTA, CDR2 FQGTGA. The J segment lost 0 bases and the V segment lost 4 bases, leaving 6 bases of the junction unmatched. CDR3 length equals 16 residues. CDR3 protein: CASSYTRTSSYNEQFF. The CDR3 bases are TGTGCCAGCAGCTACACCCGGACTAGCTCCTACAATGAGCAGTTCTTC.

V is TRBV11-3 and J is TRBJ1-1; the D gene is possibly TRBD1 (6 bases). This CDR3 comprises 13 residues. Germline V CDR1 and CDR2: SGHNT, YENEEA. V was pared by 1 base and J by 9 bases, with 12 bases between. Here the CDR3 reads CASSLVKQGQAFF. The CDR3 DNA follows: TGTGCCAGCAGCTTAGTGAAACAGGGTCAAGCTTTCTTT.

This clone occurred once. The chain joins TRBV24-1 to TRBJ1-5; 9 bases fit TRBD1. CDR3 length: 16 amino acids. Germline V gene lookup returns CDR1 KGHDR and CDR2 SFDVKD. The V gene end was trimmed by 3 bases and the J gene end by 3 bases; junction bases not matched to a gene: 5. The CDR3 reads CATSDGGTGFNQPQHF. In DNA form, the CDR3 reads TGTGCCACCAGTGATGGGGGGACAGGGTTCAATCAGCCCCAGCATTTT.

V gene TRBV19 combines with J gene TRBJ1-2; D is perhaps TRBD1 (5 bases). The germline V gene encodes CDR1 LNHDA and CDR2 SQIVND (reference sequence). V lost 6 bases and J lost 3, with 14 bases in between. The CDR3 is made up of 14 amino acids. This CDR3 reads CASSRRGGDYGYTF. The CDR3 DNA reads TGTGCCAGTAGCCGACGGGGCGGGGACTATGGCTACACCTTC.

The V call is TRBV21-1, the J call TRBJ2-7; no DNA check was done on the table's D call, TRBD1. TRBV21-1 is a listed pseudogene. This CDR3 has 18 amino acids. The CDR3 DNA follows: TGTGCCAGCAGCAAAGTTGTATGTAAGGGCAGGGGATTTTTCGAGCAGTACTTC. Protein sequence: CASSKVVCKGRGFFEQYF.

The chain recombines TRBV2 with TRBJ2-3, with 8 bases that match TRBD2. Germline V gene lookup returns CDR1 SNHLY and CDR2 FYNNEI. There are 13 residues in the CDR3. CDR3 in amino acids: CATGGAGAGTQYF. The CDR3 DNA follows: TGTGCTACCGGAGGAGCGGGAGCTGGTACGCAGTATTTT. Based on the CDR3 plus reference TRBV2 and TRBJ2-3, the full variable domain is EPEVTQTPSHQVTQMGQEVILRCVPISNHLYFYWYRQILGQKVEFLVSFYNNEISEKSEIFDDQFSVERPDGSNFTLKIRSTKLEDSAMYFCATGGAGAGTQYFGPGTRLTVL.

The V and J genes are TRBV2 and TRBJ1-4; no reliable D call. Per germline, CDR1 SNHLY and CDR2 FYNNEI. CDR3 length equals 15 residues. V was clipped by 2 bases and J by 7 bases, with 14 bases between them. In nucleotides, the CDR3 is TGTGCCAGCAGTGAACCTAAGGGAGATGTTGAAAAACTGTTTTTT. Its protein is CASSEPKGDVEKLFF.

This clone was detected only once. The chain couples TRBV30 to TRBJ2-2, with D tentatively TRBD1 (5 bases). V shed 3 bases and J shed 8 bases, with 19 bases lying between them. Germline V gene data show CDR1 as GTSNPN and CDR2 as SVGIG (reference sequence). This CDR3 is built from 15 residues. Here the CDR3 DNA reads TGTGCCTGGAGGGATTTACAGCTCTGGACAGGGGAGCTGTTTTTT. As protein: CAWRDLQLWTGELFF.

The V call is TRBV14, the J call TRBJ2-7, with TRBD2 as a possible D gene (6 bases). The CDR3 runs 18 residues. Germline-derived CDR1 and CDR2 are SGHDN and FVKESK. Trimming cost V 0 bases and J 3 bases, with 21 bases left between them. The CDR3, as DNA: TGTGCCAGCAGCCAAGATATCTACGGGAGAAAGAACCTCTACGAGCAGTACTTC. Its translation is CASSQDIYGRKNLYEQYF.

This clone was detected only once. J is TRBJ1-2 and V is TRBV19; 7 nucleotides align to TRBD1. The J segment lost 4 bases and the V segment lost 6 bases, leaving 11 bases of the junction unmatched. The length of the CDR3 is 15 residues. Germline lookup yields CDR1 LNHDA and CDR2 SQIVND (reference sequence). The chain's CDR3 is CASRWPQGGGYGYTF. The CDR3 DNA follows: TGTGCCAGTAGATGGCCTCAGGGGGGCGGCTATGGCTACACCTTC.

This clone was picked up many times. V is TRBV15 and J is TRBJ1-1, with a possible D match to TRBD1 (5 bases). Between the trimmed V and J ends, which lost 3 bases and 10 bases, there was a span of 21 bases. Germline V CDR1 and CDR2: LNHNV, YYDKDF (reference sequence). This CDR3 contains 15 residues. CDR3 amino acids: CATSRDRTRSFTAFF. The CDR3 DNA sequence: TGTGCCACCAGCAGGGATCGGACAAGAAGCTTTACAGCTTTCTTT.

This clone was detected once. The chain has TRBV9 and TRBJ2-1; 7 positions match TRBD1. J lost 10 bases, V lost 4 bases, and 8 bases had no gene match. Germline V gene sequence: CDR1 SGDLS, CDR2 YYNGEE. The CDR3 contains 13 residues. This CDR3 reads CASSTYPGQEQFF. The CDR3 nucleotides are TGTGCCAGCAGCACGTACCCGGGACAGGAGCAGTTCTTC.

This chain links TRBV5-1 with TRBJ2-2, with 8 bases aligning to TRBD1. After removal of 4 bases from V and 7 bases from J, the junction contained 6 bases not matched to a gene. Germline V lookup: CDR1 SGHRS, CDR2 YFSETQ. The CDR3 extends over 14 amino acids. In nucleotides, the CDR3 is TGCGCCAGCAGCGACGGACAGGGAAACGGGGAGCTGTTTTTT. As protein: CASSDGQGNGELFF. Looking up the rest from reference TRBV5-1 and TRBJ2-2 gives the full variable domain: KAGVTQTPRYLIKTRGQQVTLSCSPISGHRSVSWYQQTPGQGLQFLFEYFSETQRNKGNFPGRFSGRQFSNSRSEMNVSTLELGDSALYLCASSDGQGNGELFFGEGSRLTVL.

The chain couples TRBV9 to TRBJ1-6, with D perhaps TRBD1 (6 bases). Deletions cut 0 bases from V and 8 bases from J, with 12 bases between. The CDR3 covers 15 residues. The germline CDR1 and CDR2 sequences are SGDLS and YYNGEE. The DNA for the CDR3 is TGTGCCAGCAGCGTAGAAGGGGGTGGGGATTCACCCCTCCACTTT. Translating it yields CASSVEGGGDSPLHF.

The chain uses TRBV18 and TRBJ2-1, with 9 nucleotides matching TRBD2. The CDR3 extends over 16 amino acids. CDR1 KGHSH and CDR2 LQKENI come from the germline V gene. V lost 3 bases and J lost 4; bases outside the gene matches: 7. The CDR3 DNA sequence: TGTGCCAGCTCACCGACCCTTAGCGGGGGATACAATGAGCAGTTCTTC. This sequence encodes CASSPTLSGGYNEQFF.

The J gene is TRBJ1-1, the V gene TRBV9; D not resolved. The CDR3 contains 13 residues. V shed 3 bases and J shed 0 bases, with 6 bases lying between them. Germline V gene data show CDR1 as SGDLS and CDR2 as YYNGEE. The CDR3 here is CASSARLNTEAFF. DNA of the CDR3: TGTGCCAGCAGCGCTAGATTGAACACTGAAGCTTTCTTT. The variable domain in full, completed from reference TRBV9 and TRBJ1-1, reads DSGVTQTPKHLITATGQRVTLRCSPRSGDLSVYWYQQSLDQGLQFLIQYYNGEERAKGNILERFSAQQFPDLHSELNLSSLELGDSALYFCASSARLNTEAFFGQGTRLTVV.

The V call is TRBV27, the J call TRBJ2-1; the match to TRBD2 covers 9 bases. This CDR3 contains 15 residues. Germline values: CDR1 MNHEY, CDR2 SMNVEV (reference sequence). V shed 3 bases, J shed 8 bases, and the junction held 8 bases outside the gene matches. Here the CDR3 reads CASSFTGTSSHEQFF. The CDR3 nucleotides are TGTGCCAGCAGTTTTACCGGGACTAGCTCCCATGAGCAGTTCTTC.

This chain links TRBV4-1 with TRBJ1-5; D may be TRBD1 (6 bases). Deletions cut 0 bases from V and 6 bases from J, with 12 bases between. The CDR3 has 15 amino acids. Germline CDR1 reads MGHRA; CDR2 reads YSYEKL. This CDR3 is CASSQDSQGVQPQHF. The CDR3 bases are TGCGCCAGCAGCCAAGATTCACAGGGCGTTCAGCCCCAGCATTTT.

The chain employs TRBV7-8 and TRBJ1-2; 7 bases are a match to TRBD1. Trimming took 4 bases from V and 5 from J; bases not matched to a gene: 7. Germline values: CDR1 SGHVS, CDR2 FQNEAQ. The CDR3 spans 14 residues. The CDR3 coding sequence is TGTGCCAGCAGCTCCCGGGACAGAGCGTATGGCTACACCTTC. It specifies CASSSRDRAYGYTF.

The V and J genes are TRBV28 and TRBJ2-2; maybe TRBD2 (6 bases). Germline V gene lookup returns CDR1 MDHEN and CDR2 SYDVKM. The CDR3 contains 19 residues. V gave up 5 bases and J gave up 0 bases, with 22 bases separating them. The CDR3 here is CASSPDSIADESNTGELFF. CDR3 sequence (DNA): TGTGCCAGCAGTCCCGATTCAATAGCGGACGAATCGAACACCGGGGAGCTGTTTTTT.

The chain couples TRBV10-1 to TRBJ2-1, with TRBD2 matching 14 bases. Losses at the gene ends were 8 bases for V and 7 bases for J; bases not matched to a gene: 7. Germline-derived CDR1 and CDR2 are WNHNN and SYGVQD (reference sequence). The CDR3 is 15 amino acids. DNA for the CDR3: TGCGCCAGCGGAAAAGGACTAGCGGGAGGAAATGAGCAGTTCTTC. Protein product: CASGKGLAGGNEQFF.

The CDR3 coding sequence is TGTGCCAGCAGTTTCATTCCGGGACAGGTTGGTCCCGGGGAGCTGTTTTTT. It yields the protein CASSFIPGQVGPGELFF. The rearrangement links TRBV7-9 to TRBJ2-2; 8 nucleotides align to TRBD1. The CDR3 extends over 17 amino acids. J gave up 6 bases and V 6 bases, and 15 bases lay outside the gene matches. Germline CDR1 reads SEHNR; CDR2 reads FQNEAQ (reference sequence).

CDR3 in amino acids: CASSYSKGQGSGYTF. As DNA, the CDR3 is TGTGCCAGCAGTTACTCTAAGGGACAGGGGAGCGGCTACACCTTC. V and J are TRBV6-5 and TRBJ1-2, with TRBD1 matching over 10 bases. Germline V gene lookup returns CDR1 MNHEY and CDR2 SVGAGI. V lost 0 bases and J lost 8; bases outside the gene matches: 6. This CDR3 has 15 residues.

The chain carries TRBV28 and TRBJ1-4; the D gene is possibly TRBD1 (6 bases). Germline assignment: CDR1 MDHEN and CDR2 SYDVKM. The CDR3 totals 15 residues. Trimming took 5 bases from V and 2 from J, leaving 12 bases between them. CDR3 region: CASSPGGGTNEKLFF. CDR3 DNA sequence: TGTGCCAGCAGTCCGGGAGGGGGGACTAATGAAAAACTGTTTTTT.

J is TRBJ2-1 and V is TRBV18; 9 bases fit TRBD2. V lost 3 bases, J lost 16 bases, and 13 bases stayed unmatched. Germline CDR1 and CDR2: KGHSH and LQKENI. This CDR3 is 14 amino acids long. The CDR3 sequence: CASSPERLAGGGFF. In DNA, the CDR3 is TGTGCCAGCTCACCGGAGCGACTGGCGGGAGGGGGATTCTTC.

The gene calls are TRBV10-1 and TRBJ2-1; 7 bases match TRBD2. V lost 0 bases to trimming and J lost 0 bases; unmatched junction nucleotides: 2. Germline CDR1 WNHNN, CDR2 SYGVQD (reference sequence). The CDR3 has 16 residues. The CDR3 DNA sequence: TGCGCCAGCAGTGAGTCCGGCGGGAGCTCCTACAATGAGCAGTTCTTC. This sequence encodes CASSESGGSSYNEQFF.

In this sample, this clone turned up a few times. CDR3 loop: CASSIRQGESGNTIYF. CDR3 in DNA: TGTGCCAGCAGCATTCGACAGGGGGAGTCTGGAAACACCATATATTTT. The chain is built from TRBV11-3 and TRBJ1-3; 9 nucleotides match TRBD1. There are 16 residues in the CDR3. The germline gives CDR1 SGHNT, CDR2 YENEEA. After removal of 5 bases from V and 1 base from J, the junction contained 6 bases not matched to a gene.